Detailed here is one T cell receptor beta chain. Its target is unknown. The data stem from a study of T cell clonality in common variable immunodeficiency. Assay: immunoSEQ multiplex PCR; the TCRdb copy retains only in-frame clones and omits some. This sample carries 7,000 to 9,000 clones, none of them present only once. Study outcomes and limitations: Fewer deletions and N-nucleotide insertions were reportedly seen in common variable immunodeficiency TCR beta sequences. Links between repertoire features and CVID complications were heterogeneity-limited. CVID subjects shared fewer TCRbeta clones than healthy controls did.

Sequences were obtained from peripheral blood mononuclear cells. The clonotype comes from a human donor with common variable immunodeficiency.

CDR3 sequence reads: CASSIASGGDYGYTF. Partial CDR3 DNA: TGTGCCAGTAGTATAGCATCAGGGGGTGACTATGGC. V is TRBV19 and J is TRBJ1-2; 7 nucleotides align to TRBD1. The sequence runs out 3 residues before the end of the CDR3; the remainder is reconstructed from the germline J gene. The V gene's germline CDR1 is LNHDA and CDR2 SQIVND (reference sequence). The length of the CDR3 is 15 residues. The ends lost 1 base at V and 3 bases at J; junction bases unmatched: 5. The complete variable domain, with remaining parts taken from reference TRBV19 and TRBJ1-2, reads DGGITQSPKYLFRKEGQNVTLSCEQNLNHDAMYWYRQDPGQGLRLIYYSQIVNDFQKGDIAEGYSVSREKKESFPLTVTSAQKNPTAFYLCASSIASGGDYGYTFGSGTRLTVV.